This T cell receptor beta chain was recorded in a study of cytomegalovirus exposure and HLA in healthy donors. Study in general: Membership in the Caucasian-associated ancestry cluster was found for about four fifths of fewer than 450 genotyped donors.

The CDR3 runs to 16 residues. The V gene lost 5 bases and the J gene lost 0 bases, with 16 bases spanning the gap. Germline CDR1 SGHRS, CDR2 YFSETQ. The PCR contained 60 Vbeta and 13 Jbeta primers. The repertoire was sequenced with immunoSEQ multiplex PCR; TCRdb's copy has only in-frame clones and lacks some. Its table records 160,000 or so clones. Remarks on this clone: Its target is unknown.

General study findings and limits: Associated with cytomegalovirus, according to the listing, were around 170 TCR beta chains. V- and J-gene trimming of TCR beta was linked (in a later analysis) to a missense DCLRE1C variant.

This TCR was recovered from a young man in good health and CMV-seronegative. The gene calls are TRBV5-1 and TRBJ2-3, with TRBD2 as a possible D gene (6 bases). Specimen: PBMCs. The CDR3 bases are TGCGCCAGCAGGGGCGGAGGGACGGCTAGCACAGATACGCAGTATTTT. Its translation is CASRGGGTASTDTQYF.